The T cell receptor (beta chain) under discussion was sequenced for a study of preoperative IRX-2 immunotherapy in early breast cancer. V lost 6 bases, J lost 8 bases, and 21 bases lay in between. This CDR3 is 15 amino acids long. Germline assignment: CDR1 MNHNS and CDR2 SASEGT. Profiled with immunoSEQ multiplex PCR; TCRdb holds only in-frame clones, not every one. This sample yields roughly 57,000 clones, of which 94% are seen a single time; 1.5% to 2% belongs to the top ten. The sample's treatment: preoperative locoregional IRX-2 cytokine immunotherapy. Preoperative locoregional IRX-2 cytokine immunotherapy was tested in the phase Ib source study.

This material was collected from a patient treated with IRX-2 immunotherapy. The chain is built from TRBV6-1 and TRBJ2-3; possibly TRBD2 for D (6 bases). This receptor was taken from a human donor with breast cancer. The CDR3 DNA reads TGTGCCAGCAGAAAAACGGGTAGTTCGCGGGGTACGCAGTATTTT. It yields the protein CASRKTGSSRGTQYF.